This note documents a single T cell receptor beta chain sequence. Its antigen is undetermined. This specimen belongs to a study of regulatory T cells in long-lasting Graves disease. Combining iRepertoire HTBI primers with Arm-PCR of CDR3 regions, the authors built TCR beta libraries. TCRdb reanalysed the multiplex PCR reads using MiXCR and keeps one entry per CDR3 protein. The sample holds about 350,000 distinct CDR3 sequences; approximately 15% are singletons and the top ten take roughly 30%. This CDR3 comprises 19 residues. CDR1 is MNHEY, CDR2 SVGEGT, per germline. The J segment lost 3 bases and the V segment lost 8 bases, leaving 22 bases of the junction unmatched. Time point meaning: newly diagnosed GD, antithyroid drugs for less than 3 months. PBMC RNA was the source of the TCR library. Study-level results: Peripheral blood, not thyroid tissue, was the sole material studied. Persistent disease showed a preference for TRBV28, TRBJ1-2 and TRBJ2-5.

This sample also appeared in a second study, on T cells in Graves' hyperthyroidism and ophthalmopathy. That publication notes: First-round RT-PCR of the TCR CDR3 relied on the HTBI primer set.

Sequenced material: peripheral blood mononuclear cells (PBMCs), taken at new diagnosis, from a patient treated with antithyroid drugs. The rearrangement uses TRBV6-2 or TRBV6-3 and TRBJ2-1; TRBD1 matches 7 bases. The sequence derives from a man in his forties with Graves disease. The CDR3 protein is CASPTGFTGVTLFYNEQFF. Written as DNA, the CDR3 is TGTGCCAGCCCGACAGGGTTCACCGGGGTTACCCTATTCTACAATGAGCAGTTCTTC.